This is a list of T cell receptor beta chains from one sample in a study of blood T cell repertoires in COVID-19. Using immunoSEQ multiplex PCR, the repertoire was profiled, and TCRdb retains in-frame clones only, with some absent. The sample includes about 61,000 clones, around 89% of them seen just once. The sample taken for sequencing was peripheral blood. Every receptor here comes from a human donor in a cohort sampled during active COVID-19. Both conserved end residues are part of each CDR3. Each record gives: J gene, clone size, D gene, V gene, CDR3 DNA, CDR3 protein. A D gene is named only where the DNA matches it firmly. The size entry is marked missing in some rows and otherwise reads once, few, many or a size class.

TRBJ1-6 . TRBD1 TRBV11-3 TGTGCCAGCAGCCGGGACAGCGACTATAATTCACCCCTCCACTTT CASSRDSDYNSPLHF
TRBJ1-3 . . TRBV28 TGTGCCAGCAGTCTAACACCTTACCACAGCCGTTCTGGAAACACCATATATTTT CASSLTPYHSRSGNTIYF
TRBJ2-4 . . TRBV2 TGTGCCAGTGCGGACGAGGGCTACAAAGCCAAAAACATTCAGTACTTC CASADEGYKAKNIQYF
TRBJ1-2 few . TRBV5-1 TGCGCCAGCAAACAGAACGACCTAATCTATGGCTACACCTTC CASKQNDLIYGYTF
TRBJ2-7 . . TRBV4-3 TGCGCCAGCAGCCAAGATCGCACGGTCTCCTACGAGCAGTACTTC CASSQDRTVSYEQYF
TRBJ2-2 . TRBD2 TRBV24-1 TGTGCCACCAGTGATGCGGGGGGGCTCACCGGGGAGCTGTTTTTT CATSDAGGLTGELFF
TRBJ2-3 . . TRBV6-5 TGTGCCAGCAGTCCCTTCTCCACAGATACGCAGTATTTT CASSPFSTDTQYF
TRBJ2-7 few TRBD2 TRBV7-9 TGTGCCAGCAGCCCCTTGGGGGGGTACGAGCAGTACTTC CASSPLGGYEQYF
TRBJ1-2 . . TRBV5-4 TGTGCCAGCAGCTTTGGGGACTACAACTATGGCTACACCTTC CASSFGDYNYGYTF
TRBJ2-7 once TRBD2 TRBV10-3 TGTGCCATCAGCCCCAATGGCTACGGGGGGAGGGAGCAGTACTTC CAISPNGYGGREQYF
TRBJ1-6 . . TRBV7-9 TGTGCCAGCCAATTACTCGCAGCGAATTCACCCCTCCACTTT CASQLLAANSPLHF
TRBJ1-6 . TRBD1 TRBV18 TGTGCCAGCTCACCAAAGGGACAGGGACAATCACCCCTCCACTTT CASSPKGQGQSPLHF
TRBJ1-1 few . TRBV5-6 TGTGCCAGCAGCCTGTTTCGGAGCAGGGTCACTGAAGCTTTCTTT CASSLFRSRVTEAFF
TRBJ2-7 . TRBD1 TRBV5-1 TGCGCCAGCAGCTTGGCCCGGACGGGACAGGGAGTTTGGTCCCTGGTCGAGCAGTACTTC CASSLARTGQGVWSLVEQYF
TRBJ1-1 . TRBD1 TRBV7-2 TGTGCCAGCAGCTCCCATGACTTGGACAGGCCGAACACTGAAGCTTTCTTT CASSSHDLDRPNTEAFF
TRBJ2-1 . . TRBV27 TGTGCCAGCAGTCCAGGGGACCGCCCCTATGAGCAGTTCTTC CASSPGDRPYEQFF
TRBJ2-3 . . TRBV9 TGTGCCAGCAGCGAGACCTCTAGTGAGGATACGCAGTATTTT CASSETSSEDTQYF
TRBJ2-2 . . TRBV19 TGTGCCAGTAGCCAGGGTTCGGGCGGGGAGCTGTTTTTT CASSQGSGGELFF
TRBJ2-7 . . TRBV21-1 TGTGCCAGCAGCATCCTCCACGAGCAGTACTTC CASSILHEQYF
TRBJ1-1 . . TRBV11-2 TGTGCCAGCAGCCCCACGGGGGACCTTGAAGCTTTCTTT CASSPTGDLEAFF
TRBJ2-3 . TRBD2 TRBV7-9 TGTGCCAGCAGCTTACTGGCGGGGGGCACAGATACGCAGTATTTT CASSLLAGGTDTQYF
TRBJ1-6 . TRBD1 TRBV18 TGTGCCAGCTCACCCGACAGGGTTGATGTCGGGCCCCTCCACTTT CASSPDRVDVGPLHF
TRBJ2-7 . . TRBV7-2 TGTGCCAGCAGCGTAACTAAATCCTACGAGCAGTACTTC CASSVTKSYEQYF
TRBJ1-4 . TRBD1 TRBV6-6 TGTGCCAGCGGGGACAGGGGGAATGAAAAACTGTTTTTT CASGDRGNEKLFF
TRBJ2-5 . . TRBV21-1 TGTGCCTGTCCTAACAGGGGGGAAGTCCCGGAAGAGACCCAGTACTTC CACPNRGEVPEETQYF
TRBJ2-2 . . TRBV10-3 TGTGCCATCAGTGATCCGCCCGGTGCTGGGGAGCTGTTTTTT CAISDPPGAGELFF
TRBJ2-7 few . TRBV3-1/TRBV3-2 TGTGCCAGCAGCCTTTATCTTACAGGGAATTCCTACGAGCAGTACTTC CASSLYLTGNSYEQYF
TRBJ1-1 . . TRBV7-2 TGTGCCAGCAGCCACAACACGAACACTGAAGCTTTCTTT CASSHNTNTEAFF
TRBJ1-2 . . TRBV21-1 TGTGCCAGCAAACGTATGTCCGGGGTCTATGGCTACACCTTC CASKRMSGVYGYTF
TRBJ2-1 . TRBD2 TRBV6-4 TGTGCCAGCAGTGACTCGACTAGCGGCAATGAGCAGTTCTTC CASSDSTSGNEQFF
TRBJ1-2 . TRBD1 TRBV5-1 TGCGCCAGCAGCTTGGGGGCAGGGGGAAACTATGGCTACACCTTC CASSLGAGGNYGYTF
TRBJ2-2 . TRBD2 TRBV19 TGTGCCAGTAGTGCCGGGACTAGGGGTACCGGGGAGCTGTTTTTT CASSAGTRGTGELFF
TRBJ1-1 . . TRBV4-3 TGCGCCAGCAGCCAAGAAACAGGGTTGAACACTGAAGCTTTCTTT CASSQETGLNTEAFF
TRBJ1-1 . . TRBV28 TGTGCCAGCAGTTCCTCCGGGGGTGGGGGACGATCGTCCGAAGCTTTCTTT CASSSSGGGGRSSEAFF
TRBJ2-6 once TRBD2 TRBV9 TGTGCCAGCAGCGAGAGTACCGGGACTAGCTCTGGGGCCAACGTCCTGACTTTC CASSESTGTSSGANVLTF
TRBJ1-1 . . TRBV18 TGTGCCAGCTCACCACCAGGACAGTATAACACTGAAGCTTTCTTT CASSPPGQYNTEAFF
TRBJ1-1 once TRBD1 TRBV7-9 TGTGCCAGCAGCTTAGGGGACAGGGTGAACACTGAAGCTTTCTTT CASSLGDRVNTEAFF
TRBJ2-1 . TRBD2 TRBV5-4 TGTGCCAGCAGCTTGGGTTGGGGTAGCGGGAGGTACAATGAGCAGTTCTTC CASSLGWGSGRYNEQFF
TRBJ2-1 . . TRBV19 TGTGCCAGTAGTATAGATCCAGGGTCCTACAATGAGCAGTTCTTC CASSIDPGSYNEQFF
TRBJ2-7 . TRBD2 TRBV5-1 TGCGCCAGCAGCTTCCTAGCGGGAGGGAATCACGAGCAGTACTTC CASSFLAGGNHEQYF
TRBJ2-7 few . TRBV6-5 TGTGCCAGCAGTCTACAGGGTTCATCGGACGAGCAGTACTTC CASSLQGSSDEQYF
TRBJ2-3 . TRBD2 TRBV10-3 TGTGCCACTTCAACTAGCGGGGGTCACACAGATACGCAGTATTTT CATSTSGGHTDTQYF
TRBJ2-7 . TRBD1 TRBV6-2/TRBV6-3 TGTGCCAGCAGTTACTGGGACAGTCTTAACTCCTACGAGCAGTACTTC CASSYWDSLNSYEQYF
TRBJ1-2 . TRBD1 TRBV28 TGTGCCAGCAGCCCCTCCACGACAGGGGGGGTTCGCGGCTACACCTTC CASSPSTTGGVRGYTF